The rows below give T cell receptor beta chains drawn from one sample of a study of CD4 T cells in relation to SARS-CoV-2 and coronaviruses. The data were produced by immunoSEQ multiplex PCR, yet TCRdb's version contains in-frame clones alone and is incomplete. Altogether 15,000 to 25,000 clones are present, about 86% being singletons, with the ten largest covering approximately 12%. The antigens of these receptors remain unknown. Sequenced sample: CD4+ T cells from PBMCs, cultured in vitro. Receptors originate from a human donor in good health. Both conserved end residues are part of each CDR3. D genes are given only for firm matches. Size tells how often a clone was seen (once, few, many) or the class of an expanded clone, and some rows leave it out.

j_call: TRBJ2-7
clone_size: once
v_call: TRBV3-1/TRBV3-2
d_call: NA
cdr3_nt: TGTGCCAGCAGCCACCCCCTCCGGACGGGTCTCTACGAGCAGTACTTC
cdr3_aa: CASSHPLRTGLYEQYF

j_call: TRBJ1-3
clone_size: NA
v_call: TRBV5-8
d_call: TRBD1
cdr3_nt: TGTGCCAGCAGCGGGGGACAGGTTGGAAACACCATATATTTT
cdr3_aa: CASSGGQVGNTIYF